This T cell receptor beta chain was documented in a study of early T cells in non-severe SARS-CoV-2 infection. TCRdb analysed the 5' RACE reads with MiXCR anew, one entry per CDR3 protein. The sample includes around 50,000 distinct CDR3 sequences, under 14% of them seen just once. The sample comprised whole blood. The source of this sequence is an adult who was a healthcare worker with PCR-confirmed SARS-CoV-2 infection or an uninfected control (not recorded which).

As DNA, the CDR3 is TGTGCCAGCAGTTTCGACCGGACAGGGGGGAAGCAAGGCGAGCAGTTCTTC. Protein: CASSFDRTGGKQGEQFF. The V call is TRBV6-2 or TRBV6-3, the J call TRBJ2-1; 10 nucleotides line up with TRBD1. The CDR3 is 17 amino acids. J gave up 10 bases and V 4 bases, and 16 bases lay outside the gene matches. Germline V gives CDR1 MNHEY, CDR2 SVGEGT.